This TCR beta chain was documented in a study of blood T cell repertoires in COVID-19. Original data processing: From reference gene primer amplification, estimates of nucleated cell counts were derived. Clones were sequenced by immunoSEQ multiplex PCR, and TCRdb holds only the in-frame ones, with some missing. V and J calls and clone size are those listed in that table; D and trimming were worked out from the DNA. This table holds over 130,000 clones, approximately 88% found once. V was cut by 0 bases and J by 2 bases, with 8 bases left in between. Germline V gene lookup returns CDR1 SGHNT and CDR2 YYREEE (reference sequence). The CDR3 length is 14 residues.

This clonotype originated in a human donor in a cohort sampled during active COVID-19. The V and J genes are TRBV5-4 and TRBJ2-5, with TRBD2 as a possible D gene (5 bases). Sequencing used peripheral blood. As DNA, the CDR3 is TGTGCCAGCAGCTTGGTAGCGAAGCAAGAGACCCAGTACTTC. Its translation is CASSLVAKQETQYF. The full variable domain, in which reference TRBV5-4 and TRBJ2-5 provide the parts outside the CDR3, is ETGVTQSPTHLIKTRGQQVTLRCSSQSGHNTVSWYQQALGQGPQFIFQYYREEENGRGNFPPRFSGLQFPNYSSELNVNALELDDSALYLCASSLVAKQETQYFGPGTRLLVL.